This TCR beta chain comes out of a study of early T cells in non-severe SARS-CoV-2 infection. Turning to the study itself: Sequencing used unsorted whole-blood bulk RNA, so chains lack pairing.

CDR3 length: 14 amino acids. V lost 6 bases to trimming and J lost 5 bases; unmatched junction nucleotides: 7. CDR1 and CDR2 from the germline V gene are MNHNY and SVGAGI (reference sequence). TCRdb recomputed calls from the 5' RACE reads with MiXCR, one row per CDR3 protein. The sample carries 70,000 to 85,000 distinct CDR3 sequences, roughly an eighth recorded once. The sequence came from an adult who was a healthcare worker with PCR-confirmed SARS-CoV-2 infection or an uninfected control (not recorded which). Sample: whole blood. The V call is TRBV6-6, the J call TRBJ1-5, with TRBD1 identical over 7 bases. CDR3 nucleotides: TGTGCCAGCAGCAACCAGGGGGGGTATCAGCCCCAGCATTTT. It is translated as CASSNQGGYQPQHF.